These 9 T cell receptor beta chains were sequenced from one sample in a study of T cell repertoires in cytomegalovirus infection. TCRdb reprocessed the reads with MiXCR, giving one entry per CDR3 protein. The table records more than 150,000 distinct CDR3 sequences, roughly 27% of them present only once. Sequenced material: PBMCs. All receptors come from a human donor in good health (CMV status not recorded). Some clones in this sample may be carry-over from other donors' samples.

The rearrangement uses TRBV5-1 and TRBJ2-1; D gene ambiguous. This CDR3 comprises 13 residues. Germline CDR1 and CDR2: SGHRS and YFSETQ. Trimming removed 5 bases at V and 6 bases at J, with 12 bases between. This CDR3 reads CASRQTMSNEQFF. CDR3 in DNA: TGCGCCAGCAGACAGACCATGAGCAATGAGCAGTTCTTC.

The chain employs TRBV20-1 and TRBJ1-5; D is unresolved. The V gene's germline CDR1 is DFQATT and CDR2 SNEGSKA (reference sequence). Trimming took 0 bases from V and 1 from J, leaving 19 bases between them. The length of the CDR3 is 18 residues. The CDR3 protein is CSARDESRQWRSNQPQHF. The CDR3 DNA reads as TGCAGTGCTAGAGACGAGTCTCGGCAGTGGCGAAGCAATCAGCCCCAGCATTTT.

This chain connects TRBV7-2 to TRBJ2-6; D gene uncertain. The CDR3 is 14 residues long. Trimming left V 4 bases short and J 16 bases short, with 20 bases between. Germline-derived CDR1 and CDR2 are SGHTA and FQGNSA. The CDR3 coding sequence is TGTGCCAGCAGCTCATACGGGTATCCAAAAAGGCTGACTTTC. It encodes CASSSYGYPKRLTF.

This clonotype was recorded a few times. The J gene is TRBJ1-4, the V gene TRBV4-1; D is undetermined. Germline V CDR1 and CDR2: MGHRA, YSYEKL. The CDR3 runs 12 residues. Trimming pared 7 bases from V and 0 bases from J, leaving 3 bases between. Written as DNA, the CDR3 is TGCGCCAGCAAAGCAACTAATGAAAAACTGTTTTTT. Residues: CASKATNEKLFF.

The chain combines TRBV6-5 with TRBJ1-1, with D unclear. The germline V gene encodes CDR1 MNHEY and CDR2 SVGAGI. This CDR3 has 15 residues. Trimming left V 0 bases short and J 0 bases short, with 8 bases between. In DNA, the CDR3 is TGTGCCAGCAGTTACTCGTCGCTTATGAACACTGAAGCTTTCTTT. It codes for CASSYSSLMNTEAFF.

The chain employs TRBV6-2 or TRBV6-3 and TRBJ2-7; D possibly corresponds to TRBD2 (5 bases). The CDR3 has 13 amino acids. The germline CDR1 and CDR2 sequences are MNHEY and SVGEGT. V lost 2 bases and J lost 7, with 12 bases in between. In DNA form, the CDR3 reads TGTGCCAGCAGTTACCCGACAAGGAGGGAGCAGTACTTC. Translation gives CASSYPTRREQYF.

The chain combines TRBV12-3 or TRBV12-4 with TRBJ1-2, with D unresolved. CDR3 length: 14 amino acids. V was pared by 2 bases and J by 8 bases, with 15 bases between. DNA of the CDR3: TGTGCCAGCAGTTTAAATAGGGAGATTAGAGGCTACACCTTC. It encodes CASSLNREIRGYTF.

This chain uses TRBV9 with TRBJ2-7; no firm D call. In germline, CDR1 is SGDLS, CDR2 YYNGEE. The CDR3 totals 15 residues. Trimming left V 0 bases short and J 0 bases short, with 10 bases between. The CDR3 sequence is CASSVGTESSYEQYF. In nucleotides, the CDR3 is TGTGCCAGCAGCGTAGGGACGGAGAGCTCCTACGAGCAGTACTTC.

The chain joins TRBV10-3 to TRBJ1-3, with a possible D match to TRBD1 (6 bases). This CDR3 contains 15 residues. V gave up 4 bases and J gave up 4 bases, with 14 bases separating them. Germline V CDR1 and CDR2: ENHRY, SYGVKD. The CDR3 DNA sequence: TGTGCCATCAGTGGGGACACTACGGGGGGAAACACCATATATTTT. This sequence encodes CAISGDTTGGNTIYF.